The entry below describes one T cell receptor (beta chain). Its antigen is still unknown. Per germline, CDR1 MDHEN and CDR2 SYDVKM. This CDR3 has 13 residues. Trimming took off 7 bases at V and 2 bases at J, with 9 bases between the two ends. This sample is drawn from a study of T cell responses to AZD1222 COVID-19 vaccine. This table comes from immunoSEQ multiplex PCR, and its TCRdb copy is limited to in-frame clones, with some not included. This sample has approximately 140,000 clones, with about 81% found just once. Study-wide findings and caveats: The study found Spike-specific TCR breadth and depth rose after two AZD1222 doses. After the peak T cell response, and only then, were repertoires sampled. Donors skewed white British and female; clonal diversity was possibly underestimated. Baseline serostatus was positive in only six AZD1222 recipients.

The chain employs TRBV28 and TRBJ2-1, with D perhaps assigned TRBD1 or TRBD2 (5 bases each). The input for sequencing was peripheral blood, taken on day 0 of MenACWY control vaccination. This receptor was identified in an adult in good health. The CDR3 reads CASMGPTYNEQFF. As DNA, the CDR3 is TGTGCCAGCATGGGACCAACCTACAATGAGCAGTTCTTC.